A selection of T cell receptor beta chains follows, all from one sample in a study of T cells after yellow fever vaccination. One entry per CDR3 protein results from TCRdb running MiXCR on the 5' RACE reads. The table shows 85,000 to 100,000 distinct CDR3 sequences, with approximately 5.5% occurring only once. The starting material was CD8+ T cells sorted from PBMCs, obtained 10 days after the yellow fever booster vaccination. These receptors were collected from a man between 18 and 35 years old who received the YFV17D yellow fever vaccine. The CDR3 runs from the conserved cysteine through the conserved F or W. A D gene is named only where the DNA matches it firmly. Rows give clone size only sometimes, using once, few, many, or a class for an expanded clone.

cdr3_nt	cdr3_aa	j_call	d_call	v_call	clone_size
TGTGCCAGCAGTCAACCGGGGGGCCCAATATCACGCACGAACACCGGGGAGCTGTTTTTT	CASSQPGGPISRTNTGELFF	TRBJ2-2	.	TRBV27	.
TGCGCCAGCAGCCAAGTGGGCGGGGGGGTAAATGAGCAGTTCTTC	CASSQVGGGVNEQFF	TRBJ2-1	TRBD2	TRBV4-1	few
TGTGCCAGCAGCGAAACCCTCTTGAGCCCCGGGGCCAACGTCCTGACTTTC	CASSETLLSPGANVLTF	TRBJ2-6	.	TRBV4-2	.
TGTGCCAGCAGCGCCGTTGGGACTGAAGCTTTCTTT	CASSAVGTEAFF	TRBJ1-1	.	TRBV5-6	few
TGCGCCAGCAGCGAGGGACAATTAAGCACAGATACGCAGTATTTT	CASSEGQLSTDTQYF	TRBJ2-3	.	TRBV5-1	many
TGTGCCAGCAGCATCGATGGGGAGCCCCAGCATTTT	CASSIDGEPQHF	TRBJ1-5	.	TRBV7-9	few
TGTGCCAGCTCACCACTGAGGACAGACAATCAGCCCCAGCATTTT	CASSPLRTDNQPQHF	TRBJ1-5	.	TRBV18	.
TGTGCCAGCAGTTTCTCGGCAACTGGGTACAATGAGCAGTTCTTC	CASSFSATGYNEQFF	TRBJ2-1	.	TRBV12-3/TRBV12-4	.
TGTGCCAGCAGCCACCCGGACGGACTCGTCACCGGGGAGCTGTTTTTT	CASSHPDGLVTGELFF	TRBJ2-2	.	TRBV7-6	many
TGTGCCAGCAGTTACCGCTTTAATGGTTTTAATGAAAACCTGTTTTTT	CASSYRFNGFNENLFF	TRBJ1-4	.	TRBV6-5	many
TGCGCCAGCAGCCAAGATCCATCACCCTCCTACGAGCAGTACTTC	CASSQDPSPSYEQYF	TRBJ2-7	.	TRBV4-1	.
TGTGCCAGCAGCCAAGATGGACAGGGCGGACAAGAGACCCAGTACTTC	CASSQDGQGGQETQYF	TRBJ2-5	TRBD1	TRBV4-2	many
TGTGCCAGCAGCGCCTCCCGGACCGGGGCAGAGCAGTTCTTC	CASSASRTGAEQFF	TRBJ2-1	.	TRBV9	few
TGTTCCAGCAGACCCGCCGCACCAGCTAGCACAGATACGCAGTATTTT	CSSRPAAPASTDTQYF	TRBJ2-3	.	TRBV2	.
TGTGCCAGCAGCCAAGTAGGCCAGGAGTTTTATGGCTACACCTTC	CASSQVGQEFYGYTF	TRBJ1-2	.	TRBV4-2	few
TGTGCCAGCAGCGCTCTGCAGGGCCAAGAGACCCAGTACTTC	CASSALQGQETQYF	TRBJ2-5	.	TRBV7-9	.
TGTGCCAGCCGCGGAGGGTTGAACACCGGGGAGCTGTTTTTT	CASRGGLNTGELFF	TRBJ2-2	.	TRBV12-3/TRBV12-4	many
TGCAGCGTTGAAGTATTTCCAGGGCTGTACTTC	CSVEVFPGLYF	TRBJ2-5	.	TRBV29-1	few
TGTGCCACCATTCTTAGGGACAGGGTTGTAGGTAGCAATCAGCCCCAGCATTTT	CATILRDRVVGSNQPQHF	TRBJ1-5	TRBD1	TRBV24-1	.
TGTGCCAGTACCAGGACAGGGATGAACACTGAAGCTTTCTTT	CASTRTGMNTEAFF	TRBJ1-1	TRBD1	TRBV19	.
TGTGCCAGCAGCTTGGGCGCAGGGGGCATTCCTGAAGCTTTCTTT	CASSLGAGGIPEAFF	TRBJ1-1	TRBD1	TRBV5-5	few
TGTGCCAGCAGCTTAGCCTCGCTCAATCAGCCCCAGCATTTT	CASSLASLNQPQHF	TRBJ1-5	.	TRBV13	few
TGTGCCAGCAGCTTGTACCTAGCGAAGTTCTACAATGAGCAGTTCTTC	CASSLYLAKFYNEQFF	TRBJ2-1	.	TRBV5-5	.
TGTGCCAGCAGCTTAAGCAGGGGGCTCGGGGAGCTGTTTTTT	CASSLSRGLGELFF	TRBJ2-2	TRBD1	TRBV7-9	.
TGCGCCAGCAGCGCCATTTGGAGTGGGGGTACCAATGGCTACACCTTC	CASSAIWSGGTNGYTF	TRBJ1-2	.	TRBV5-1	.
TGCGCCAGCAGCTTTTCGACAGGGGAATATGTGATTACCTTC	CASSFSTGEYVITF	TRBJ1-2	TRBD1	TRBV5-1	.